This T cell receptor beta chain is from a study of early T cells in non-severe SARS-CoV-2 infection. Turning to the study itself: The input, bulk RNA from unsorted whole blood, was sequenced, and chains were unpaired.

General study findings and limits: Matches to VDJdb favored anti-spike CD8 responses and missed private and CD4 specificities.

With V trimmed by 10 bases and J by 4 bases, 7 bases remained unmatched. In germline, CDR1 is MNHEY, CDR2 SMNVEV (reference sequence). This CDR3 is built from 13 residues. To note about this clonotype: Antigen unknown.

Unique molecular identifiers were affixed to single, distinct cDNA molecules. TCRdb reprocessed the 5' RACE reads with MiXCR, giving one entry per CDR3 protein. The sample records 55,000 to 70,000 distinct CDR3 sequences, around 5.2% being singletons. The sample was whole blood. The source of this sequence is an adult who was a healthcare worker with PCR-confirmed SARS-CoV-2 infection or an uninfected control (not recorded which). V usage is TRBV27 and J usage is TRBJ2-5; 9 positions agree with TRBD2. CDR3 loop: CATYRAGGETQYF. DNA for the CDR3: TGTGCCACCTACCGAGCGGGAGGAGAGACCCAGTACTTC.